The rows below give T cell receptor beta chains drawn from one sample of a study of memory CD4+ T cells and cytomegalovirus serostatus. TCRdb's copy holds only in-frame clones and misses some; the assay was immunoSEQ multiplex PCR. Of approximately 61,000 clones listed, 82% are singletons. The specimen was memory CD4+ T cells from blood. Receptors originate from an adult in good health and CMV-seronegative. Each CDR3 is given with its conserved first and last residue. A D gene is named only where the DNA matches it firmly. Clone size is not always given. Where it is, it says once, few, many or a class for expanded clones.

TRBD1,.,TRBJ1-5,TRBV6-6,14,TGTGCCAGCAGCAACAGGGGTGGCAATCAGCCCCAGCATTTT,CASSNRGGNQPQHF
TRBD1,few,TRBJ2-7,TRBV10-2,13,TGCGCCAGCATGCGGGACAGGGTTTCCGAGCAGTACTTC,CASMRDRVSEQYF
TRBD1,.,TRBJ2-3,TRBV2,14,TGTGCCAGCAGTGGCAATGACAGGGCCGATACGCAGTATTTT,CASSGNDRADTQYF
.,.,TRBJ1-1,TRBV10-3,11,TGTGCCATCAATCGCGGGACTGAAGCTTTCTTT,CAINRGTEAFF
TRBD2,.,TRBJ2-5,TRBV9,17,TGTGCCAGCAGCACGGGTGGGACTAGCGGGAGAGGGGAGACCCAGTACTTC,CASSTGGTSGRGETQYF
.,.,TRBJ2-2,TRBV7-6,17,TGTGCCAGCAGCTTAAGGCCCGGGGGTACGAACACCGGGGAGCTGTTTTTT,CASSLRPGGTNTGELFF
.,.,TRBJ2-7,TRBV5-1,17,TGCGCCAGCAGCTTGGTGGGGACTGGGATCAGGTGGTACGAGCAGTACTTC,CASSLVGTGIRWYEQYF
.,.,TRBJ1-4,TRBV15,18,TGTGCCACCAGCAGAGATCTCCCCCGGGGTTCAACTAATGAAAAACTGTTTTTT,CATSRDLPRGSTNEKLFF
TRBD2,.,TRBJ2-3,TRBV18,18,TGTGCCAGCTCACCAGTCCGTCTTAGCGGGATAATCACAGATACGCAGTATTTT,CASSPVRLSGIITDTQYF
TRBD2,.,TRBJ2-3,TRBV30,13,TGTGCCTGGAGTGGCGGGAGGGCAGATACGCAGTATTTT,CAWSGGRADTQYF
TRBD1,.,TRBJ2-3,TRBV29-1,16,TGCAGCACCATCACCGGGACAGGGGGTGCGACAGATACGCAGTATTTT,CSTITGTGGATDTQYF
.,.,TRBJ1-1,TRBV6-1,14,TGTGCCAGCAGTGAATATGGAGGAGACACTGAAGCTTTCTTT,CASSEYGGDTEAFF
.,.,TRBJ2-3,TRBV7-9,13,TGTGCCACCGCCCTTGGGCGTTCGGATACGCAGTATTTT,CATALGRSDTQYF
TRBD2,once,TRBJ2-1,TRBV18,10,TGTGCCAGCTTCGGCGGGAGTCTGTTCTTC,CASFGGSLFF
.,.,TRBJ2-1,TRBV7-2,15,TGTGCCAGCAGCTTAGCGGGGACCTTGGGGGATGAGCAGTTCTTC,CASSLAGTLGDEQFF
TRBD2,.,TRBJ2-1,TRBV7-8,18,TGTGCCAGCAGCTTAAGAGCCGGAGGGCGGGAGAGCGGGAATGAGCAGTTCTTC,CASSLRAGGRESGNEQFF
TRBD2,.,TRBJ2-7,TRBV28,15,TGTGCCAGCAGTTTATCGGGAGGGGGCTCCTACGAGCAGTACTTC,CASSLSGGGSYEQYF
.,.,TRBJ2-3,TRBV19,14,TGTGCCAGTAGTCCCACGGGGTACACAGATACGCAGTATTTT,CASSPTGYTDTQYF
.,.,TRBJ1-1,TRBV5-4,14,TGTGCCAGCAGCTTGGTCGGGGGGCGGCCAGAAGCTTTCTTT,CASSLVGGRPEAFF
TRBD1,once,TRBJ1-2,TRBV19,13,TGTGCCAGTACCTGGACAGGGAACTATGGCTACACCTTC,CASTWTGNYGYTF
TRBD2,few,TRBJ2-1,TRBV11-2,15,TGTGCCAGCAGCTTTATGGGGGGGGCCTACAATGAGCAGTTCTTC,CASSFMGGAYNEQFF
.,.,TRBJ1-5,TRBV6-1,19,TGTGCCAGCAGTGTAGAAGAAGACGTGGAGGGGTATAGCAATCAGCCCCAGCATTTT,CASSVEEDVEGYSNQPQHF
.,.,TRBJ2-5,TRBV18,14,TGTGCCAGCTCAAAGGCGGGGGCCGAAGAGACCCAGTACTTC,CASSKAGAEETQYF
.,.,TRBJ1-5,TRBV30,13,TGTGCCTGGAGCCTGGGGAGCAATCAGCCCCAGCATTTT,CAWSLGSNQPQHF
.,few,TRBJ1-1,TRBV13,14,TGTGCCAGCAGGGGAGCGGGACAGAACACTGAAGCTTTCTTT,CASRGAGQNTEAFF
.,.,TRBJ2-7,TRBV30,13,TGTGCCTGGAGTAGGGGCCTCTCCTACGAGCAGTACTTC,CAWSRGLSYEQYF
.,.,TRBJ1-2,TRBV19,13,TGTGCCAGTAGTATCGGGCGGGGGCTAAGCTACACCTTC,CASSIGRGLSYTF
.,.,TRBJ1-2,TRBV4-1,12,TGCGCCAGCAGCCCTGCCGGAAGGGGCTACACCTTC,CASSPAGRGYTF
TRBD2,.,TRBJ2-1,TRBV19,16,TGTGCCAGTAGTCCACCTGGACTAGCGGGAGAAGGTGAGCAGTTCTTC,CASSPPGLAGEGEQFF
.,.,TRBJ1-6,TRBV6-5,14,TGTGCCAGCAGTTACTTGGGGCGGGATTCACCCCTCCACTTT,CASSYLGRDSPLHF
.,.,TRBJ1-2,TRBV18,13,TGTGCCAGCTCACCTGGAGGGGACTATGGCTACACCTTC,CASSPGGDYGYTF
.,few,TRBJ2-7,TRBV19,15,TGTGCCAGTAGTTTCGATGGGTTGAGCTCCTACGAGCAGTACTTC,CASSFDGLSSYEQYF
TRBD2,.,TRBJ2-1,TRBV11-3,18,TGTGCCAGCAGCCAACAAGGACTAGCGGGAGGGCGGTACAATGAGCAGTTCTTC,CASSQQGLAGGRYNEQFF
.,.,TRBJ1-2,TRBV29-1,12,TGCAGCGTTGAAGGCCAGGGAGGGGGCTACACCTTC,CSVEGQGGGYTF
.,.,TRBJ2-3,TRBV28,14,TGTGCCAGCGCGAGAGGGGGGGTCCGACAAGGGCAGTATTTT,CASARGGVRQGQYF
.,.,TRBJ1-1,TRBV5-1,12,TGCGCCAGCAGGCAGGGGAACGCTGAAGCTTTCTTT,CASRQGNAEAFF
.,.,TRBJ1-1,TRBV19,12,TGTGCCAGTAGTTCCCTGGACAGAAAAGCTTTCTTT,CASSSLDRKAFF
.,.,TRBJ1-5,TRBV6-1,15,TGTGCCAGCAGTGTCGGGGGCGTGAGCAATCAGCCCCAGCATTTT,CASSVGGVSNQPQHF
.,few,TRBJ2-2,TRBV14,19,TGTGCCAGCAGCCATATATTCGCGGGGACATCTATCGACGGCGGGGAGCTGTTTTTT,CASSHIFAGTSIDGGELFF
TRBD2,.,TRBJ2-1,TRBV5-1,16,TGCGCCAGCAGCCAAGAAGGACTAGCGGGTATCAATGAGCAGTTCTTC,CASSQEGLAGINEQFF